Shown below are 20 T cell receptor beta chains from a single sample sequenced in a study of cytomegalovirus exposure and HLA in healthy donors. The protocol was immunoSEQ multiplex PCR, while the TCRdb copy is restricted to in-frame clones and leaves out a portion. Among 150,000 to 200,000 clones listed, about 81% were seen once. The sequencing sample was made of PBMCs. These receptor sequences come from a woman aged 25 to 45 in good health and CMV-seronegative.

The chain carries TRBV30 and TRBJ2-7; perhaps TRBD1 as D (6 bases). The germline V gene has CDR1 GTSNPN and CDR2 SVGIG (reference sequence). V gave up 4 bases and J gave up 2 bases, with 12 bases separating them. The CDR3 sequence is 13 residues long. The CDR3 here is CAWKGTPAYEQYF. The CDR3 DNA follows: TGTGCCTGGAAGGGGACACCTGCCTACGAGCAGTACTTC.

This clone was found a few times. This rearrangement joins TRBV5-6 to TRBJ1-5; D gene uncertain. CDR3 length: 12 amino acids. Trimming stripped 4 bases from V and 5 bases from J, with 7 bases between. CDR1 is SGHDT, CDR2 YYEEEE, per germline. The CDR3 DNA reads TGTGCCAGCAGCCTCCCGGATCAGCCCCAGCATTTT. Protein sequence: CASSLPDQPQHF.

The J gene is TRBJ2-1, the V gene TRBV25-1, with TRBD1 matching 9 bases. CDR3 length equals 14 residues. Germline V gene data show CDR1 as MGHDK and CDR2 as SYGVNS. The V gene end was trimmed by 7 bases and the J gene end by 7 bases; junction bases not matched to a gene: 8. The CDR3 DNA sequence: TGTGCCAGCACCCCGGACAGGGGTCTTAATGAGCAGTTCTTC. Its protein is CASTPDRGLNEQFF.

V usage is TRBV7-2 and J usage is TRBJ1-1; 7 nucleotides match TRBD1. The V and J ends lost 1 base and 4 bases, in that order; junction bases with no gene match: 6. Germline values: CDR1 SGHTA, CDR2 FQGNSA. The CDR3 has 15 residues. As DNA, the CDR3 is TGTGCCAGCAGCTTAGGATACAGGGGAGCCACTGAAGCTTTCTTT. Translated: CASSLGYRGATEAFF.

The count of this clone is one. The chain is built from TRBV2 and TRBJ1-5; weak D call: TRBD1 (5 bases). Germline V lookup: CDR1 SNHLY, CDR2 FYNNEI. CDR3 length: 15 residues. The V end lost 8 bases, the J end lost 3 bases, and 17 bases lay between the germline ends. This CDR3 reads CASGIGGIPNQPQHF. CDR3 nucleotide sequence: TGTGCCAGCGGCATCGGGGGGATCCCCAATCAGCCCCAGCATTTT.

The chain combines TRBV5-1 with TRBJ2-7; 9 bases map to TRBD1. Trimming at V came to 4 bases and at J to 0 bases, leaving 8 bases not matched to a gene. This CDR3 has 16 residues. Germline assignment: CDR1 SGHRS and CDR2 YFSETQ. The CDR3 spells CASSIGTGSSSYEQYF. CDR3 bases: TGCGCCAGCAGCATAGGGACAGGGTCGAGCTCCTACGAGCAGTACTTC. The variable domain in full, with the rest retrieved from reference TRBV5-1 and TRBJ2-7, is KAGVTQTPRYLIKTRGQQVTLSCSPISGHRSVSWYQQTPGQGLQFLFEYFSETQRNKGNFPGRFSGRQFSNSRSEMNVSTLELGDSALYLCASSIGTGSSSYEQYFGPGTRLTVT.

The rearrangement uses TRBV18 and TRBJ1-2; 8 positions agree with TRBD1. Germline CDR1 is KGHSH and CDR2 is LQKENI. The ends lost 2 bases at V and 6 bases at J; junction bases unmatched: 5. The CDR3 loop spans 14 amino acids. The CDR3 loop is CASSPGQGAHGYTF. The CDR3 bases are TGTGCCAGCTCACCAGGGCAGGGGGCACATGGCTACACCTTC.

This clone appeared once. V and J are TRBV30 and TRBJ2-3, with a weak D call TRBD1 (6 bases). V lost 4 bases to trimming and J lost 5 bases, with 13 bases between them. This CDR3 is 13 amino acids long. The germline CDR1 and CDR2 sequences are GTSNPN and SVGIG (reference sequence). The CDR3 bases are TGTGCCTGGAACCAGGGGCACGGAGATACGCAGTATTTT. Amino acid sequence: CAWNQGHGDTQYF.

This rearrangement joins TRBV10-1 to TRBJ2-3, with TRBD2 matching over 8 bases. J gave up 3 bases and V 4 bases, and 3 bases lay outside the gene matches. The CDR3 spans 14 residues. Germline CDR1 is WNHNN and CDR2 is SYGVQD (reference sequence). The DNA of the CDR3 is TGCGCCAGCAGTGGGACTAGCACTACAGATACGCAGTATTTT. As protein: CASSGTSTTDTQYF.

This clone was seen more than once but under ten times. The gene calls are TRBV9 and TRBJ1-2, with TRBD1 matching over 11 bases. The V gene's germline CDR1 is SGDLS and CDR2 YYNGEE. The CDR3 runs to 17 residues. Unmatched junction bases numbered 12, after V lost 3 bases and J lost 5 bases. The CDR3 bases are TGTGCCAGCAGCGCTTACTCCGGGACAGGGGGGAAGTATGGCTACACCTTC. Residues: CASSAYSGTGGKYGYTF.

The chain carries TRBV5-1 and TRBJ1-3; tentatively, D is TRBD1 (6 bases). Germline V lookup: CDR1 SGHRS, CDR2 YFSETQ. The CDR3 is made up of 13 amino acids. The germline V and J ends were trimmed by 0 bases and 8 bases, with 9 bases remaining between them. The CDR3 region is CASSLDRVDTIYF. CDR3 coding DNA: TGCGCCAGCAGCTTGGACAGGGTGGACACCATATATTTT.

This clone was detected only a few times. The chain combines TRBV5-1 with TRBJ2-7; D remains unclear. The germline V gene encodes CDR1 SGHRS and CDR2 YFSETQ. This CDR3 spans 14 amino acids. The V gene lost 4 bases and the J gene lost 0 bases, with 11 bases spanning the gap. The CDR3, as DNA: TGCGCCAGCAGCCCCGAGCCGAGCTCCTACGAGCAGTACTTC. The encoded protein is CASSPEPSSYEQYF. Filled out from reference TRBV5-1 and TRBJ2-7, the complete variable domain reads KAGVTQTPRYLIKTRGQQVTLSCSPISGHRSVSWYQQTPGQGLQFLFEYFSETQRNKGNFPGRFSGRQFSNSRSEMNVSTLELGDSALYLCASSPEPSSYEQYFGPGTRLTVT.

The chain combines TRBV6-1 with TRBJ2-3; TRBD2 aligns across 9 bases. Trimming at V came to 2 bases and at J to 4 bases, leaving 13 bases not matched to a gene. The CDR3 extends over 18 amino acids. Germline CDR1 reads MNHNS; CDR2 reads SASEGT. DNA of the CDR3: TGTGCCAGCAGTGAAAAGATATTAGCGGGAGTCGCGGCAGATACGCAGTATTTT. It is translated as CASSEKILAGVAADTQYF.

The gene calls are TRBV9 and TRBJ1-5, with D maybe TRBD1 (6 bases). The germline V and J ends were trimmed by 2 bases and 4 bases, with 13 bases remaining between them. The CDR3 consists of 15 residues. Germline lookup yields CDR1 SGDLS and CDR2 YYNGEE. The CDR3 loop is CASSVGTTGNQPQHF. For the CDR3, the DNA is TGTGCCAGCAGCGTCGGGACAACGGGGAATCAGCCCCAGCATTTT.

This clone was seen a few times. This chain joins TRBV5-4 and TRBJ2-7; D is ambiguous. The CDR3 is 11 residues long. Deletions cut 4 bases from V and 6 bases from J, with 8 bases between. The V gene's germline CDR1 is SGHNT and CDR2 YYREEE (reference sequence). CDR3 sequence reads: CASSGRSEQYF. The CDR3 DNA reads TGTGCCAGCAGCGGGCGTTCCGAGCAGTACTTC.

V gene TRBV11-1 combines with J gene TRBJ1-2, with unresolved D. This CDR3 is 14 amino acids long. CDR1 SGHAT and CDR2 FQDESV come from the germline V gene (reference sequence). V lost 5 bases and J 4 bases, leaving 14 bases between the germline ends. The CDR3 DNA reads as TGTGCCAGCAGCCCTACGAACTTTATCTATGGCTACACCTTC. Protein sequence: CASSPTNFIYGYTF.

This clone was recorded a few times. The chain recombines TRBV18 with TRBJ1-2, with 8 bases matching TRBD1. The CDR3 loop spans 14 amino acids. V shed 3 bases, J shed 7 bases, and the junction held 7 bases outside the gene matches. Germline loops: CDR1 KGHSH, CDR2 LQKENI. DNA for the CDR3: TGTGCCAGCTCACCTTCAGGACAGGGTTTTGGCTACACCTTC. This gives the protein CASSPSGQGFGYTF.

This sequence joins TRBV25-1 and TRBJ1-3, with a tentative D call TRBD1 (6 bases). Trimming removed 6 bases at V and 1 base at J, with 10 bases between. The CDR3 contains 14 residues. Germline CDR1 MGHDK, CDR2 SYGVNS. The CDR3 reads CASSPTGSGNTIYF. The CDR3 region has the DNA TGTGCCAGCAGCCCAACAGGGTCTGGAAACACCATATATTTT.

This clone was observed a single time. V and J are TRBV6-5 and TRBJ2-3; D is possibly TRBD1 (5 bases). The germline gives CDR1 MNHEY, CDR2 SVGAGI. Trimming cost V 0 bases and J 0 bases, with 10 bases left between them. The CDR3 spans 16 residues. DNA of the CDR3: TGTGCCAGCAGTTACTCGTCAGGGCCCAGCACAGATACGCAGTATTTT. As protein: CASSYSSGPSTDTQYF.

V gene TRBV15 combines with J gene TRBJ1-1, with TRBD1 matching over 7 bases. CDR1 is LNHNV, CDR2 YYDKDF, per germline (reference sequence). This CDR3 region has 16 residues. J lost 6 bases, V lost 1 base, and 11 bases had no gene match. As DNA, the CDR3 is TGTGCCACCAGCAGAGCCCCGACAGGGCGAGCGGCTGAAGCTTTCTTT. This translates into CATSRAPTGRAAEAFF.